Following are 20 T cell receptor beta chains from one sample sequenced in a study of blood T cell repertoires in COVID-19. Some clones are missing from TCRdb's copy, which holds only in-frame ones; the method was immunoSEQ multiplex PCR. The sample records more than 75,000 clones, around 84% being singletons. The sample comprised peripheral blood. All receptors derive from a human donor in a cohort sampled during active COVID-19.

The chain combines TRBV7-9 with TRBJ2-7; 7 bases match TRBD1. J gave up 5 bases and V 2 bases, and 6 bases lay outside the gene matches. This CDR3 region has 14 residues. Germline V gene lookup returns CDR1 SEHNR and CDR2 FQNEAQ (reference sequence). CDR3 DNA sequence: TGTGCCAGCAGCTTATCGACAGGGTTCCACGAGCAGTACTTC. Its protein product is CASSLSTGFHEQYF.

The CDR3 here is CASSESGGRTGELFF. For the CDR3, the DNA is TGCGCCAGCAGTGAGTCGGGCGGGAGGACCGGGGAGCTGTTTTTT. The V gene is TRBV10-1, the J gene TRBJ2-2; TRBD2 matches 8 bases. This CDR3 comprises 15 residues. With V trimmed by 0 bases and J by 5 bases, 2 bases remained unmatched. Germline CDR1 is WNHNN and CDR2 is SYGVQD (reference sequence).

This rearrangement joins TRBV19 to TRBJ1-5; 7 bases line up with TRBD1. The CDR3 has 14 amino acids. Trimming at V came to 7 bases and at J to 5 bases, leaving 8 bases not matched to a gene. CDR1 is LNHDA and CDR2 is SQIVND in the germline V gene (reference sequence). The CDR3 region has the DNA TGTGCCAGTAATAAACAGGGGCTGTATCAGCCCCAGCATTTT. Its translation is CASNKQGLYQPQHF.

This clone appeared once. The genes are TRBV3-1 (or the pseudogene TRBV3-2) and TRBJ1-4; D is perhaps TRBD1 (6 bases). The CDR3 is 16 residues long. Looked up from germline, CDR1 is LGHDT and CDR2 is YNNKEL (reference sequence). Between the trimmed V and J ends, which lost 3 bases and 3 bases, there was a span of 14 bases. DNA for the CDR3: TGTGCCAGCAGCCAGGGGTACTGGACAGCTAATGAAAAACTGTTTTTT. Its translation: CASSQGYWTANEKLFF.

The V and J genes are TRBV11-2 and TRBJ1-3; D is perhaps TRBD1 (5 bases). CDR3 length: 14 residues. Germline loops: CDR1 SGHAT, CDR2 FQNNGV. V gave up 5 bases and J gave up 4 bases, with 12 bases separating them. The CDR3 reads CASSPGGAGNTIYF. CDR3 DNA: TGTGCCAGCAGCCCCGGGGGAGCGGGAAACACCATATATTTT.

This clone was seen more than once but under ten times. The CDR3: CALSARQGVNEQYF. CDR3 in DNA: TGTGCCCTGTCGGCCAGACAGGGAGTCAACGAGCAGTACTTC. This chain connects TRBV2 to TRBJ2-7, with 7 nucleotides matching TRBD1. The CDR3 sequence is 14 residues long. Trimming removed 11 bases from V and 5 bases from J; junction bases left unmatched: 15. The germline V gene encodes CDR1 SNHLY and CDR2 FYNNEI.

This chain links TRBV4-2 with TRBJ1-1; the match to TRBD1 covers 8 bases. Losses at the gene ends were 0 bases for V and 4 bases for J; bases not matched to a gene: 7. Per the germline V gene, CDR1 is LGHNA and CDR2 is YNFKEQ. This CDR3 contains 16 residues. CDR3 in DNA: TGTGCCAGCAGCCAAGACCGGACAGGGAGGGGCACTGAAGCTTTCTTT. Residues: CASSQDRTGRGTEAFF.

For the CDR3, the DNA is TGTGCCAGCAGCATTAGCGGGGGGGAGTTCCGGGAGCAGTACTTC. It specifies CASSISGGEFREQYF. This chain joins TRBV7-9 and TRBJ2-7; 11 positions match TRBD2. V shed 5 bases and J 7 bases; nucleotides not matched to a gene: 10. Germline CDR1 and CDR2: SEHNR and FQNEAQ (reference sequence). CDR3 size: 15 residues.

V gene TRBV3-1 (or the pseudogene TRBV3-2) combines with J gene TRBJ1-4; D is ambiguous. V was pared by 4 bases and J by 8 bases, with 11 bases between. The CDR3 length is 13 residues. Germline V gene sequence: CDR1 LGHDT, CDR2 YNNKEL (reference sequence). For the CDR3, the DNA is TGTGCCAGCAGCCCTTGGGGAGACGAAAAACTGTTTTTT. Residues: CASSPWGDEKLFF.

The table lists this clone with a count of one. The CDR3 sequence: CASGTAHYSYEQYF. The CDR3, as DNA: TGTGCCAGCGGGACAGCGCACTACTCCTACGAGCAGTACTTC. This sequence joins TRBV2 and TRBJ2-7, with 7 bases matching TRBD1. This CDR3 is built from 14 residues. Losses at the gene ends were 8 bases for V and 0 bases for J; bases not matched to a gene: 7. Germline V CDR1 and CDR2: SNHLY, FYNNEI.

The CDR3 region is CAWRAGGGARSNQPQHF. The CDR3 DNA sequence: TGTGCCTGGAGGGCCGGCGGGGGGGCGCGGAGCAATCAGCCCCAGCATTTT. The chain recombines TRBV30 with TRBJ1-5; D may be TRBD1 (6 bases). The CDR3 runs to 17 residues. Trimming cost V 3 bases and J 1 base, with 19 bases left between them. Per germline, CDR1 GTSNPN and CDR2 SVGIG (reference sequence).

The rearrangement links TRBV3-1 (or the pseudogene TRBV3-2) to TRBJ1-1; TRBD1 matches 9 bases. Trimming took 3 bases from V and 3 from J; bases not matched to a gene: 2. CDR3 size: 14 residues. Germline CDR1 LGHDT, CDR2 YNNKEL (reference sequence). Here the CDR3 DNA reads TGTGCCAGCAGCCAGACAGGGGGAGACACTGAAGCTTTCTTT. The encoded protein is CASSQTGGDTEAFF.

This clone was counted a few times. The rearrangement links TRBV4-1 to TRBJ2-5, with D uncertain. The germline gives CDR1 MGHRA, CDR2 YSYEKL. V shed 0 bases and J shed 2 bases, with 10 bases lying between them. The CDR3 runs to 15 residues. DNA for the CDR3: TGCGCCAGCAGCCAAGAGTCCAGGCCTCAAGAGACCCAGTACTTC. Translated, it gives CASSQESRPQETQYF.

The chain couples TRBV4-1 to TRBJ2-5; maybe TRBD2 (6 bases). V was trimmed by 3 bases and J by 5 bases, leaving 16 bases between them. This CDR3 spans 15 amino acids. The germline CDR1 and CDR2 sequences are MGHRA and YSYEKL. The CDR3 here is CASSHPPTAGETQYF. Written as DNA, the CDR3 is TGCGCCAGCAGCCATCCCCCGACTGCGGGGGAGACCCAGTACTTC.

V is TRBV9 and J is TRBJ2-7; 8 bases are shared with TRBD1. J gave up 6 bases and V 4 bases, and 9 bases lay outside the gene matches. The CDR3 runs 14 residues. Germline V CDR1 and CDR2: SGDLS, YYNGEE. CDR3 sequence: CASSHSVTGGEQYF. Written as DNA, the CDR3 is TGTGCCAGCAGCCATAGTGTAACAGGGGGCGAGCAGTACTTC.

CDR3 loop: CASSQPGTAVEQYF. The CDR3 bases are TGTGCCAGCAGCCAACCCGGGACAGCGGTAGAGCAGTACTTC. The chain carries TRBV3-1 (or the pseudogene TRBV3-2) and TRBJ2-7; 7 bases map to TRBD1. This CDR3 has 14 residues. V shed 2 bases, J shed 7 bases, and the junction held 8 bases outside the gene matches. The germline V gene has CDR1 LGHDT and CDR2 YNNKEL (reference sequence).

The chain uses TRBV9 and TRBJ2-7; TRBD2 matches 9 bases. The CDR3 spans 14 residues. V lost 7 bases, J lost 0 bases, and 5 bases stayed unmatched. CDR1 is SGDLS, CDR2 YYNGEE, per germline. CDR3 nucleotides: TGTGCCAGCGGGAGGACTAGCGTCTCCTACGAGCAGTACTTC. Amino acid sequence: CASGRTSVSYEQYF.

Within the sample, this clone is medium-sized (0.01 to 0.1%). J is TRBJ2-1 and V is TRBV14, with 13 bases lining up with TRBD2. CDR3 size: 17 residues. The germline gives CDR1 SGHDN, CDR2 FVKESK. The V segment lost 6 bases and the J segment 0 bases; nucleotides outside the gene matches: 5. CDR3 in amino acids: CASRETSGGLSYNEQFF. DNA for the CDR3: TGTGCCAGCAGGGAGACTAGCGGGGGGCTCTCCTACAATGAGCAGTTCTTC.

As to this clone: The sample carries other DNA sequences with the same CDR3. The J gene is TRBJ2-3, the V gene TRBV5-1; a possible D gene is TRBD1 (5 bases). CDR3 length: 15 amino acids. Trimming left V 0 bases short and J 1 base short, with 9 bases between. CDR1 and CDR2 (germline): SGHRS, YFSETQ. The CDR3: CASSLGQGGTDTQYF. The CDR3 region has the DNA TGCGCCAGCAGCTTGGGGCAGGGCGGCACAGATACGCAGTATTTT. The full variable domain, its missing parts supplied by reference TRBV5-1 and TRBJ2-3, is KAGVTQTPRYLIKTRGQQVTLSCSPISGHRSVSWYQQTPGQGLQFLFEYFSETQRNKGNFPGRFSGRQFSNSRSEMNVSTLELGDSALYLCASSLGQGGTDTQYFGPGTRLTVL.

This clone was counted once. The rearrangement links TRBV11-2 to TRBJ2-7; 12 positions match TRBD1. V gave up 5 bases and J gave up 7 bases; unmatched junction bases: 6. Looked up from germline, CDR1 is SGHAT and CDR2 is FQNNGV. The CDR3 consists of 14 residues. The CDR3 DNA reads as TGTGCCAGCAGCCCGGGGACAGGGGGCGGAGAGCAGTACTTC. Translation: CASSPGTGGGEQYF.